What follows are 21 T cell receptor beta chains derived from one specimen sequenced in a study of patients with pleural tuberculosis. TCRdb independently ran MiXCR on the reads; one entry per CDR3 protein. The table lists around 50,000 distinct CDR3 sequences, about 7.9% of them singletons. All receptors derive from a human donor with pleural tuberculosis.

V usage is TRBV29-1 and J usage is TRBJ1-5; D gene uncertain. V lost 4 bases to trimming and J lost 5 bases, with 9 bases between them. Germline V gene sequence: CDR1 SQVTM, CDR2 ANQGSEA. The CDR3 extends over 12 amino acids. The CDR3 is CSVGEQDQPQHF. CDR3 sequence (DNA): TGCAGCGTTGGTGAGCAGGATCAGCCCCAGCATTTT.

There are many counts of this clonotype. The V and J genes are TRBV12-3 or TRBV12-4 and TRBJ2-1; maybe TRBD2 (6 bases). The V and J ends lost 5 bases and 5 bases respectively, with 13 bases between them. The CDR3 is 14 residues long. Here the CDR3 reads CASSPLASNNEQFF. The CDR3 DNA sequence: TGTGCCAGCAGTCCTCTAGCGTCGAACAATGAGCAGTTCTTC.

This clonotype was detected many times. The chain combines TRBV2 with TRBJ1-1; D remains ambiguous. The V gene lost 8 bases and the J gene lost 0 bases, with 10 bases spanning the gap. CDR1 is SNHLY, CDR2 FYNNEI, per germline. The CDR3 sequence is 13 residues long. CDR3 bases: TGTGCCAGCGGAAGGGCAATGAACACTGAAGCTTTCTTT. Translating gives CASGRAMNTEAFF. Full variable domain (missing parts from reference TRBV2 and TRBJ1-1): EPEVTQTPSHQVTQMGQEVILRCVPISNHLYFYWYRQILGQKVEFLVSFYNNEISEKSEIFDDQFSVERPDGSNFTLKIRSTKLEDSAMYFCASGRAMNTEAFFGQGTRLTVV.

Many counts were recorded for this clonotype. The V gene is TRBV12-3 or TRBV12-4, the J gene TRBJ2-1; the D is unclear. This CDR3 contains 14 residues. V gave up 6 bases and J gave up 0 bases, with 9 bases separating them. The CDR3 reads CASSLPVSYNEQFF. DNA for the CDR3: TGTGCCAGCAGCCTCCCTGTCTCCTACAATGAGCAGTTCTTC.

This clonotype was detected many times. The J gene is TRBJ2-5, the V gene TRBV27, with a tentative D call TRBD1 (6 bases). The V end lost 4 bases, the J end lost 0 bases, and 12 bases lay between the germline ends. The CDR3 contains 15 residues. Germline V gene data show CDR1 as MNHEY and CDR2 as SMNVEV (reference sequence). The CDR3 DNA is TGTGCCAGCAGTTCGAGGACAGATAACCAAGAGACCCAGTACTTC. This encodes CASSSRTDNQETQYF.

There are a few counts of this clonotype. The chain carries TRBV30 and TRBJ2-7; TRBD2 matches at 10 bases. CDR3 length: 15 amino acids. Germline V gives CDR1 GTSNPN, CDR2 SVGIG (reference sequence). Trimming at V came to 0 bases and at J to 5 bases, leaving 7 bases not matched to a gene. The CDR3 DNA reads TGTGCCTGGAGTGTAATGTCTAGCGGGAGTGACGAGCAGTACTTC. This codes for CAWSVMSSGSDEQYF.

This clonotype was counted at least ten times. The V and J genes are TRBV10-3 and TRBJ2-6; possibly TRBD2 for D (5 bases). Trimming removed 3 bases at V and 0 bases at J, with 6 bases between. Germline values: CDR1 ENHRY, CDR2 SYGVKD. The length of the CDR3 is 15 residues. For the CDR3, the DNA is TGTGCCATCAGTGACGGAGGCTCTGGGGCCAACGTCCTGACTTTC. Its protein product is CAISDGGSGANVLTF.

Worth noting for this clonotype: One base away lies a much larger clone, so this may be a sequencing read error. The missing conserved phenylalanine or tryptophan at the end of this CDR3 makes a read error likely. V is TRBV12-5 and J is TRBJ1-1; 7 positions agree with TRBD1. Germline V lookup: CDR1 LGHNT, CDR2 FRNRAP. V lost 1 base to trimming and J lost 8 bases; unmatched junction nucleotides: 10. CDR3 length: 15 amino acids. The CDR3 DNA reads TGTGCTAGTGGTTTGGGGGCAATGGACAGGCCAGAAGCTTTCTCT. It yields the protein CASGLGAMDRPEAFS.

This clonotype was detected only a few times. This chain joins TRBV10-1 and TRBJ2-1; D remains ambiguous. This CDR3 spans 12 amino acids. V was cut by 3 bases and J by 9 bases, with 9 bases left in between. In germline, CDR1 is WNHNN, CDR2 SYGVQD (reference sequence). The CDR3 spells CASSDGNGEQFF. CDR3 in DNA: TGCGCCAGCAGTGACGGCAACGGTGAGCAGTTCTTC.

Concerning this clonotype: A read error is possible here, since a much larger clone lies one base away. V and J are TRBV29-1 and TRBJ2-1, with no clear D. This CDR3 spans 13 amino acids. Germline V gene lookup returns CDR1 SQVTM and CDR2 ANQGSEA. The CDR3 bases are TGCAGCCTTGAAAGAAGCTCCTACAATGAGCAGTTCTTC. Translating it yields CSLERSSYNEQFF.

In its sample, this clonotype was seen once. The genes are TRBV11-2 and TRBJ2-7; D unclear. The germline V gene encodes CDR1 SGHAT and CDR2 FQNNGV. V lost 1 base, J lost 0 bases, and 4 bases lay in between. The CDR3 covers 13 residues. CDR3 protein: CASSLGNSYEQYF. Written as DNA, the CDR3 is TGTGCCAGCAGCTTAGGGAACTCCTACGAGCAGTACTTC.

This clonotype showed up many times. This chain links TRBV19 with TRBJ1-1; possible D gene TRBD1, 5 bases. CDR3 length: 14 residues. Germline assignment: CDR1 LNHDA and CDR2 SQIVND (reference sequence). V lost 7 bases and J 4 bases, leaving 16 bases between the germline ends. Here the CDR3 reads CASKLGVSGTEAFF. DNA for the CDR3: TGTGCCAGTAAACTAGGGGTATCGGGCACTGAAGCTTTCTTT. The full variable domain, completed using reference TRBV19 and TRBJ1-1, is DGGITQSPKYLFRKEGQNVTLSCEQNLNHDAMYWYRQDPGQGLRLIYYSQIVNDFQKGDIAEGYSVSREKKESFPLTVTSAQKNPTAFYLCASKLGVSGTEAFFGQGTRLTVV.

The chain has TRBV4-2 and TRBJ2-1; the match to TRBD2 covers 9 bases. The CDR3 is 16 amino acids. Looked up from germline, CDR1 is LGHNA and CDR2 is YNFKEQ. J gave up 6 bases and V 3 bases, and 9 bases lay outside the gene matches. CDR3 in DNA: TGTGCCAGCAGCCAGATAGCGGGAGTAGGGTTCAATGAGCAGTTCTTC. Protein sequence: CASSQIAGVGFNEQFF.

This clonotype was seen at least ten times. The rearrangement joins TRBV12-3 or TRBV12-4 to TRBJ1-2, with TRBD1 as a possible D gene (6 bases). The CDR3 covers 11 residues. V was pared by 6 bases and J by 7 bases, with 9 bases between. The DNA of the CDR3 is TGTGCCAGCAGGAACAGGGCTGGCTACACCTTC. Translation: CASRNRAGYTF.

This clonotype came up a few times. The J gene is TRBJ2-1, the V gene TRBV2; D unclear. The CDR3 consists of 14 residues. V was cut by 3 bases and J by 5 bases, with 11 bases left in between. Germline V gene sequence: CDR1 SNHLY, CDR2 FYNNEI. CDR3 protein: CASSEVEGDNEQFF. The DNA of the CDR3 is TGTGCCAGCAGTGAGGTAGAAGGCGACAATGAGCAGTTCTTC.

This clonotype came up many times. CDR3 DNA: TGCAGTGCTCCACCACTAATCACAGATACGCAGTATTTT. Protein: CSAPPLITDTQYF. This rearrangement joins TRBV20-1 to TRBJ2-3, with unresolved D. Per germline, CDR1 DFQATT and CDR2 SNEGSKA (reference sequence). V lost 5 bases to trimming and J lost 2 bases, with 11 bases between them. CDR3 length: 13 amino acids.

This clonotype was counted only a few times. The genes are TRBV5-4 and TRBJ2-7; unclear D gene. The CDR3 contains 12 residues. From germline, CDR1 is SGHNT and CDR2 YYREEE (reference sequence). Trimming shortened V by 0 bases and J by 5 bases, and 6 bases separated the two germline ends. The CDR3 is CASSLARNEQYF. Here the CDR3 DNA reads TGTGCCAGCAGCTTGGCTAGAAACGAGCAGTACTTC.

This clonotype was seen ten or more times. The J gene is TRBJ1-2, the V gene TRBV25-1; TRBD1 is a possible D gene (6 bases). Trimming left V 3 bases short and J 2 bases short, with 16 bases between. The CDR3 covers 16 residues. Per germline, CDR1 MGHDK and CDR2 SYGVNS. The CDR3 region is CASSDAGTSTNYGYTF. The CDR3 DNA is TGTGCCAGCAGTGATGCCGGGACATCCACCAACTATGGCTACACCTTC.

This clonotype has at least ten counts. This chain uses TRBV12-3 or TRBV12-4 with TRBJ1-3; D remains unclear. The CDR3 runs 16 residues. The V and J ends lost 5 bases and 0 bases respectively, with 14 bases between them. This CDR3 is CASSPRTPRSGNTIYF. The CDR3 region has the DNA TGTGCCAGCAGTCCTCGGACTCCTCGCTCTGGAAACACCATATATTTT.

This clonotype showed up many times. This chain connects TRBV28 to TRBJ2-7; possible D gene TRBD1, 6 bases. Germline V CDR1 and CDR2: MDHEN, SYDVKM. V dropped 4 bases and J dropped 0 bases, with 16 bases sitting between them. The CDR3 length is 16 residues. CDR3 amino acids: CASSSYGTSGSYEQYF. The CDR3 DNA reads as TGTGCCAGCAGTTCCTACGGGACATCTGGCTCCTACGAGCAGTACTTC.

This clonotype was seen only a few times. The rearrangement joins TRBV4-2 to TRBJ2-5; D is ambiguous. CDR1 is LGHNA and CDR2 is YNFKEQ in the germline V gene. The CDR3 runs 14 residues. The V and J ends lost 6 bases and 1 base respectively, with 12 bases between them. The CDR3 reads CASRTAGAQETQYF. Written as DNA, the CDR3 is TGTGCCAGCAGGACCGCTGGAGCCCAAGAGACCCAGTACTTC.